Listed here are 22 T cell receptor beta chains from one sample, sequenced in a study of blood T cell repertoires in COVID-19. Libraries were prepared by immunoSEQ multiplex PCR; TCRdb keeps only in-frame clonotypes and omits some of them. The sample contains about 250,000 clones, nearly 90% of which appear only once. Source material: peripheral blood. The receptors originated from a man between 18 and 35 years old with active or convalescent COVID-19.

This rearrangement joins TRBV3-1 (or the pseudogene TRBV3-2) to TRBJ1-3; a weak D match, TRBD1 (6 bases). Germline assignment: CDR1 LGHDT and CDR2 YNNKEL (reference sequence). The CDR3 is made up of 16 amino acids. The V gene lost 0 bases and the J gene lost 2 bases, with 11 bases spanning the gap. The CDR3 bases are TGTGCCAGCAGCCAAGAGGGGAACAGGGCTGGAAACACCATATATTTT. It codes for CASSQEGNRAGNTIYF.

The CDR3 nucleotides are TGTGCCAGCAGCCCTCTATTCCGGACAGTCAGTCGTGGCACTGAAGCTTTCTTT. This translates into CASSPLFRTVSRGTEAFF. V is TRBV6-2 or TRBV6-3 and J is TRBJ1-1; the D gene is possibly TRBD1 (6 bases). The V gene's germline CDR1 is MNHEY and CDR2 SVGEGT. The CDR3 runs 18 residues. Trimming removed 6 bases at V and 4 bases at J, with 27 bases between.

The chain couples TRBV2 to TRBJ2-7; D perhaps matches TRBD2 (6 bases). The V end was cut by 6 bases, the J end by 3 bases, with 12 bases between. This CDR3 comprises 13 residues. The V gene's germline CDR1 is SNHLY and CDR2 FYNNEI. The CDR3 coding sequence is TGTGCCAGCAGCGACCGGCGGGGCTACGAGCAGTACTTC. Translation: CASSDRRGYEQYF.

The CDR3: CASSGEPTDTQYF. In DNA, the CDR3 is TGTGCCAGCAGTGGAGAACCCACAGATACGCAGTATTTT. The rearrangement uses TRBV2 and TRBJ2-3; D gene unclear. This CDR3 is built from 13 residues. Trimming pared 4 bases from V and 2 bases from J, leaving 7 bases between. CDR1 is SNHLY and CDR2 is FYNNEI in the germline V gene.

The chain employs TRBV10-2 and TRBJ2-1, with a weak D call TRBD2 (6 bases). The CDR3 is made up of 13 amino acids. V was pared by 8 bases and J by 7 bases, with 15 bases between. The germline gives CDR1 WSHSY, CDR2 SAAADI. The DNA for the CDR3 is TGCGCCAGCCTCCAGGGTGGGGGGAATGAGCAGTTCTTC. Residues: CASLQGGGNEQFF.

Of note for this clone: The junction does not match germline at one end; this may be a read error. The chain uses TRBV15 and TRBJ2-7; the D gene is possibly TRBD2 (6 bases). Germline assignment: CDR1 LNHNV and CDR2 YYDKDF (reference sequence). This CDR3 comprises 14 residues. This CDR3 reads CATSRVSGKGPPSF. CDR3 in DNA: TGTGCCACCAGCAGAGTTAGCGGAAAGGGTCCGCCCTCGTTC.

This chain uses TRBV4-2 with TRBJ1-1; 9 bases match TRBD1. Germline lookup yields CDR1 LGHNA and CDR2 YNFKEQ. The V gene end was trimmed by 0 bases and the J gene end by 1 base; junction bases not matched to a gene: 3. The CDR3 spans 16 residues. The CDR3 nucleotides read TGTGCCAGCAGCCAAGAGACGACAGGGGGGAACACTGAAGCTTTCTTT. It is translated as CASSQETTGGNTEAFF.

As to this clone: An end of the junction does not agree with germline; a read error may underlie this. This rearrangement joins TRBV29-1 to TRBJ1-4, with 10 bases aligning to TRBD1. The germline V gene has CDR1 SQVTM and CDR2 ANQGSEA. The CDR3 totals 12 residues. The CDR3 nucleotides are TGCAGCGTTGAAGATCCGGGACAGGGGAGGAGATTT. Its protein is CSVEDPGQGRRF.

This clone was picked up one time. The chain uses TRBV19 and TRBJ2-1, with 9 positions matching TRBD2. With 1 base clipped from V and 2 bases from J, the junction kept 3 bases outside the gene matches. The CDR3 has 16 amino acids. Germline loops: CDR1 LNHDA, CDR2 SQIVND (reference sequence). For the CDR3, the DNA is TGTGCCAGTAGTATAGGAGGCGGGAGGGCCTACAATGAGCAGTTCTTC. This sequence encodes CASSIGGGRAYNEQFF.

The V gene is TRBV5-1, the J gene TRBJ1-2, with 9 bases lining up with TRBD1. Germline trimming cut 0 bases from V and 3 bases from J; bases unmatched to any gene: 9. The germline gives CDR1 SGHRS, CDR2 YFSETQ. The CDR3 is made up of 17 amino acids. The CDR3 DNA reads as TGCGCCAGCAGCTTGGACCCACAGGGGGCAGAAGACTATGGCTACACCTTC. It codes for CASSLDPQGAEDYGYTF.

The chain joins TRBV19 to TRBJ1-4; D gene uncertain. Deletions cut 5 bases from V and 13 bases from J, with 20 bases between. Per germline, CDR1 LNHDA and CDR2 SQIVND (reference sequence). The CDR3 is made up of 14 amino acids. The CDR3 is CASSLRHPTDPLFF. CDR3 sequence (DNA): TGTGCCAGTAGTCTCAGACATCCCACGGATCCACTGTTTTTT.

The V call is TRBV5-1, the J call TRBJ1-2; D may be TRBD1 (6 bases). The germline V gene encodes CDR1 SGHRS and CDR2 YFSETQ. This CDR3 has 14 amino acids. Trimming cost V 2 bases and J 3 bases, with 11 bases left between them. The CDR3 region has the DNA TGCGCCAGCAGCTTACAGCCAGGGGACTATGGCTACACCTTC. Its protein product is CASSLQPGDYGYTF.

The chain carries TRBV28 and TRBJ2-7, with 8 positions matching TRBD1. The length of the CDR3 is 13 residues. Germline CDR1 reads MDHEN; CDR2 reads SYDVKM. With V trimmed by 10 bases and J by 4 bases, 9 bases remained unmatched. The CDR3 is CATETGVLYEQYF. For the CDR3, the DNA is TGTGCCACGGAGACAGGGGTTCTTTACGAGCAGTACTTC.

This chain connects TRBV7-8 to TRBJ2-2, with D perhaps TRBD1 (6 bases). Germline CDR1 SGHVS, CDR2 FQNEAQ. The CDR3 runs 14 residues. V lost 5 bases, J lost 7 bases, and 14 bases lay in between. In nucleotides, the CDR3 is TGTGCCAGCAGCAACACAGGGCTCGGCGGGGAGCTGTTTTTT. Translation gives CASSNTGLGGELFF.

The J gene is TRBJ2-1, the V gene TRBV5-1, with D unclear. There are 14 residues in the CDR3. V was trimmed by 5 bases and J by 8 bases, leaving 17 bases between them. CDR1 is SGHRS and CDR2 is YFSETQ in the germline V gene. The CDR3 here is CASRPHLGWDEQFF. Here the CDR3 DNA reads TGCGCCAGCAGGCCCCATCTAGGTTGGGATGAGCAGTTCTTC.

Only a few counts were recorded for this clone. This rearrangement joins TRBV6-2 or TRBV6-3 to TRBJ2-6; maybe TRBD2 (6 bases). Trimming left V 5 bases short and J 0 bases short, with 23 bases between. This CDR3 contains 20 residues. Looked up from germline, CDR1 is MNHEY and CDR2 is SVGEGT. CDR3 residues: CASSHTGLLKRSSGANVLTF. In nucleotides, the CDR3 is TGTGCCAGCAGTCACACCGGACTACTGAAGCGCAGCTCTGGGGCCAACGTCCTGACTTTC.

The V gene is TRBV5-1, the J gene TRBJ2-3, with 12 nucleotides matching TRBD2. Germline V gene data show CDR1 as SGHRS and CDR2 as YFSETQ. The CDR3 loop spans 17 amino acids. The V and J ends lost 4 bases and 2 bases, in that order; junction bases with no gene match: 8. DNA of the CDR3: TGCGCCAGCAGCCGAACAGGGACTAGCGGGCTCACAGATACGCAGTATTTT. It codes for CASSRTGTSGLTDTQYF. The complete variable domain, with remaining parts taken from reference TRBV5-1 and TRBJ2-3, reads KAGVTQTPRYLIKTRGQQVTLSCSPISGHRSVSWYQQTPGQGLQFLFEYFSETQRNKGNFPGRFSGRQFSNSRSEMNVSTLELGDSALYLCASSRTGTSGLTDTQYFGPGTRLTVL.

This clone was counted a few times. The V call is TRBV27, the J call TRBJ1-3; a weak D match, TRBD1 (6 bases). The germline gives CDR1 MNHEY, CDR2 SMNVEV (reference sequence). The germline V and J ends were trimmed by 5 bases and 4 bases, with 9 bases remaining between them. CDR3 length: 13 residues. The CDR3: CASSPGTGNTIYF. CDR3 bases: TGTGCCAGCAGTCCCGGGACAGGAAACACCATATATTTT.

This clone was detected only a few times. The chain carries TRBV18 and TRBJ1-5; weak D call: TRBD1 (5 bases). Germline V gene lookup returns CDR1 KGHSH and CDR2 LQKENI. V was cut by 1 base and J by 3 bases, with 10 bases left in between. The CDR3 extends over 15 amino acids. Here the CDR3 reads CASSPLGDPNQPQHF. The CDR3 DNA follows: TGTGCCAGCTCACCACTAGGGGATCCCAATCAGCCCCAGCATTTT.

The chain uses TRBV7-2 and TRBJ1-5; no definite D call. V lost 5 bases and J 3 bases, leaving 11 bases between the germline ends. Looked up from germline, CDR1 is SGHTA and CDR2 is FQGNSA. The CDR3 is 14 residues long. The CDR3 coding sequence is TGTGCCAGCAGCGGAGACGGACTCAATCAGCCCCAGCATTTT. Translation: CASSGDGLNQPQHF.

The chain employs TRBV4-1 and TRBJ2-5; 11 bases align to TRBD1. Trimming cost V 6 bases and J 5 bases; bases outside gene matches: 8. The CDR3 runs 15 residues. Germline values: CDR1 MGHRA, CDR2 YSYEKL. The DNA of the CDR3 is TGCGCCAGCAGTAACGCAGGGACAGGGGGTGAGACCCAGTACTTC. Residues: CASSNAGTGGETQYF.

The gene calls are TRBV10-2 and TRBJ2-5, with 14 bases that match TRBD2. The CDR3 totals 16 residues. Germline lookup yields CDR1 WSHSY and CDR2 SAAADI. V trimming: 6 bases; J trimming: 4 bases; junction bases outside the gene matches: 7. CDR3 protein: CASSARTSGGSETQYF. The CDR3 nucleotides are TGCGCCAGCAGCGCTAGGACTAGCGGGGGGTCAGAGACCCAGTACTTC.